This TCR beta chain was sequenced for a study of shared clonotypes between healthy human individuals. Some clones are missing from TCRdb's copy, which holds only in-frame ones; the method was immunoSEQ multiplex PCR. Of around 320,000 clones listed, around nine tenths are singletons. V dropped 0 bases and J dropped 3 bases, with 14 bases sitting between them. The germline V gene encodes CDR1 SGHAT and CDR2 FQNNGV. This CDR3 contains 16 residues. This clone was counted only a few times. The sequenced material came from memory CD8+ T cells sorted from blood. As for subset: CD45RO+ cells pooled with CCR7-negative TemRA cells. The receptor was isolated from a man aged 18 to 30 in good health. This rearrangement joins TRBV11-2 to TRBJ1-2; D call uncertain. This CDR3 reads CASSLDPGALHYGYTF. For the CDR3, the DNA is TGTGCCAGCAGCTTAGATCCAGGAGCCCTTCACTATGGCTACACCTTC.